The clone carrying this T cell receptor beta chain was found once. Its antigen is not identified. Some clones are missing from TCRdb's copy, which holds only in-frame ones; the method was immunoSEQ multiplex PCR. The sample yields roughly 91,000 clones, roughly nine tenths seen once. CDR3 length equals 15 residues. V was pared by 5 bases and J by 7 bases, with 11 bases of the junction left unmatched. Germline loops: CDR1 MNHEY, CDR2 SVGEGT. This sample is drawn from a study of T cell responses to AZD1222 COVID-19 vaccine. Study conclusions and caveats: Baseline serostatus was positive in only a handful of AZD1222 recipients. Most donors were white British and more were female, and clonal diversity was possibly underestimated.

The TCR sequence derives from an adult in good health. The chain links TRBV6-2 or TRBV6-3 to TRBJ2-7; 10 positions match TRBD1. Material: peripheral blood, obtained on day 0 of AZD1222 vaccination. The CDR3 DNA is TGTGCCAGCAGTCCAGCGGGGACAGGGGTTCGGGAGCAGTACTTC. Residues: CASSPAGTGVREQYF.